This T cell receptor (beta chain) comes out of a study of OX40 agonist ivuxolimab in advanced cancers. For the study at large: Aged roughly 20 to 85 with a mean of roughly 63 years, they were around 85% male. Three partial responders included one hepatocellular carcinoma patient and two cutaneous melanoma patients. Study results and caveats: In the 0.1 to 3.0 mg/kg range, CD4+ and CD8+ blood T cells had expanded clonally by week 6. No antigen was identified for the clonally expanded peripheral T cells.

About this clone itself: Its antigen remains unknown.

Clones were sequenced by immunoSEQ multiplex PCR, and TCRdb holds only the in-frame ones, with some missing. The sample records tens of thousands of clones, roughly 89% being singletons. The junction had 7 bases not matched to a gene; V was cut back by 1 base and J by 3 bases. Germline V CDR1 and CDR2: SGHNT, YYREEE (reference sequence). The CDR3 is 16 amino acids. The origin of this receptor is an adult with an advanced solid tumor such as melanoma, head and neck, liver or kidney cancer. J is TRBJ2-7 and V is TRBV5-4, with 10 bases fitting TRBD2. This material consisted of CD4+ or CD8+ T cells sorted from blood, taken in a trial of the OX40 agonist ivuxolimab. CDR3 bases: TGTGCCAGCAGCTTGCGGCTAGCGGGAGTGAACTACGAGCAGTACTTC. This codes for CASSLRLAGVNYEQYF.